Each of the 2 T cell receptor beta chains below was sequenced from the same sample in a study of HIV-infected patients and healthy controls. No cell fractionation was done, so the repertoire covers all unsorted peripheral blood T cells. Alpha and beta constant-region primers primed reverse transcription of around 0.5 ug RNA. Separate chain-specific third strand synthesis with multiplexing indices produced the alpha and beta libraries. TCRdb re-called the 5' RACE reads through MiXCR, storing one row per CDR3 protein. This sample has about 24,000 distinct CDR3 sequences, with about 9% found just once. Input material: blood. The receptors shown here come from an adult in good health.

This clonotype was detected many times. V usage is TRBV12-3 or TRBV12-4 and J usage is TRBJ2-5; D unclear. The V end was cut by 3 bases, the J end by 8 bases, with 13 bases between. CDR3 size: 13 residues. The CDR3 sequence is CASSFLQPDTQYF. CDR3 nucleotide sequence: TGTGCCAGCAGTTTTCTACAGCCGGACACCCAGTACTTC.

This clonotype is labeled medium-sized. The chain recombines TRBV6-2 or TRBV6-3 with TRBJ2-2; no reliable D call. The CDR3 runs 19 residues. Trimming took 0 bases from V and 0 from J, leaving 17 bases between them. Germline CDR1 MNHEY, CDR2 SVGEGT. As DNA, the CDR3 is TGTGCCAGCAGTTACTCCCGTGTTGACGACAACGCGAACACCGGGGAGCTGTTTTTT. This sequence encodes CASSYSRVDDNANTGELFF.